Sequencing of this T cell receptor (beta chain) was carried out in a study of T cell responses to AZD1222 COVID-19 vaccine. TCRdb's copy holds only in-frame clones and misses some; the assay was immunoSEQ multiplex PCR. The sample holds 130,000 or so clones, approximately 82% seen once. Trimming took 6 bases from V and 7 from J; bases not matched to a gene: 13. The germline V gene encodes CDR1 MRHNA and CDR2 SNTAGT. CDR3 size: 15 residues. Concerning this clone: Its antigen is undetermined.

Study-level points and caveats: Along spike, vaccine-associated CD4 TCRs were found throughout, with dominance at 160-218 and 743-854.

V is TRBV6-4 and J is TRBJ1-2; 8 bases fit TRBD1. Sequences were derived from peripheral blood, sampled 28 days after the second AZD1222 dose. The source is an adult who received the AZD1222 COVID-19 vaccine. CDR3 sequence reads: CASSNQPTGEGGYTF. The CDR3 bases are TGTGCCAGCAGCAACCAACCGACAGGGGAGGGTGGCTACACCTTC.